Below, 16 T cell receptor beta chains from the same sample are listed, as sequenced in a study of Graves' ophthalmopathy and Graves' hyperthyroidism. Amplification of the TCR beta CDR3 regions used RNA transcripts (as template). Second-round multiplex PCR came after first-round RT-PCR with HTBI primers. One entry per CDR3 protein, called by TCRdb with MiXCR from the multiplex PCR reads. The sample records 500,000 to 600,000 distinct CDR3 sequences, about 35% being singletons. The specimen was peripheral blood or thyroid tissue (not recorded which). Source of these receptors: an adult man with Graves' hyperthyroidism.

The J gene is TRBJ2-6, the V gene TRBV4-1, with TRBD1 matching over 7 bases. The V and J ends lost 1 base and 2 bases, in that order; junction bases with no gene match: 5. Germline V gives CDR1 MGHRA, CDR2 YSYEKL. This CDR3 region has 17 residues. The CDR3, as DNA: TGCGCCAGCAGCCAAGGACAGGGAATCCCTGGGGCCAACGTCCTGACTTTC. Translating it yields CASSQGQGIPGANVLTF.

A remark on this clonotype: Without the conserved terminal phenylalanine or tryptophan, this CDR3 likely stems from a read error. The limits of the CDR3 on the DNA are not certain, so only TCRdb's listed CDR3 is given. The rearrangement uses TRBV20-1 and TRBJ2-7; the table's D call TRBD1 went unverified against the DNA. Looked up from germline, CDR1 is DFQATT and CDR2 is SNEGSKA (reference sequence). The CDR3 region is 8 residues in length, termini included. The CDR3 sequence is CSAREDWA.

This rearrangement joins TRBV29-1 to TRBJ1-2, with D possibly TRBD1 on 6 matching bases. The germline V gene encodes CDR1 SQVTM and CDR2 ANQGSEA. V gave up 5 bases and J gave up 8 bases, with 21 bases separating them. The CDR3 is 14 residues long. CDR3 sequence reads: CSVKGGDRSGGYTF. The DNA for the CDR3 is TGCAGCGTTAAAGGGGGAGACCGGAGTGGGGGCTACACCTTC.

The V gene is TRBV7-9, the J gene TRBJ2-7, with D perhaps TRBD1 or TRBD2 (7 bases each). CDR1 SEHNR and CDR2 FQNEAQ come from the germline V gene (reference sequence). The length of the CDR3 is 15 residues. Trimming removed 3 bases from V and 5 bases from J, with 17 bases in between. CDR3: CASSLGGGQGNEQYF. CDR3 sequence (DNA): TGTGCCAGCAGCTTGGGAGGGGGCCAAGGGAACGAGCAGTACTTC.

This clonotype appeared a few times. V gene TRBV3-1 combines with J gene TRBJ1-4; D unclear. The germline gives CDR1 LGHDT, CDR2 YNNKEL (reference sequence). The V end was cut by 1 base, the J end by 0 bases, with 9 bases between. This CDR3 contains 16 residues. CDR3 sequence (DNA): TGTGCCAGCAGCCAAGTCACAGATACAACTAATGAAAAACTGTTTTTT. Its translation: CASSQVTDTTNEKLFF.

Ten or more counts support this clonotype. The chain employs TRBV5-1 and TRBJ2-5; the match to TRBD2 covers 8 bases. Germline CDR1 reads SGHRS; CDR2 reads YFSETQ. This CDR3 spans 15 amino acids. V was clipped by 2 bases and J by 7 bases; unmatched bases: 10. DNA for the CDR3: TGCGCCAGCAGCTTTGGGACTAGGATAACAGGGACCCAGTACTTC. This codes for CASSFGTRITGTQYF. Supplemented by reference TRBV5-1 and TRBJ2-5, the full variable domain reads KAGVTQTPRYLIKTRGQQVTLSCSPISGHRSVSWYQQTPGQGLQFLFEYFSETQRNKGNFPGRFSGRQFSNSRSEMNVSTLELGDSALYLCASSFGTRITGTQYFGPGTRLLVL.

The CDR3 sequence: CASSFAGLSGELFF. The CDR3 bases are TGTGCCAGCAGTTTTGCGGGATTATCCGGGGAGCTGTTTTTT. V and J are TRBV12-3 or TRBV12-4 and TRBJ2-2; D possibly corresponds to TRBD2 (6 bases). The V end lost 3 bases, the J end lost 6 bases, and 11 bases lay between the germline ends. The CDR3 covers 14 residues.

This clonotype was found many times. CDR3 nucleotide sequence: TGTGCCAGCAGCGTAGTCACAGGGGTTGGAGGCTACACCTTC. It is translated as CASSVVTGVGGYTF. The chain combines TRBV9 with TRBJ1-2, with 7 positions matching TRBD1. Germline CDR1 is SGDLS and CDR2 is YYNGEE. The CDR3 has 14 amino acids. The V segment lost 0 bases and the J segment 8 bases; nucleotides outside the gene matches: 7.

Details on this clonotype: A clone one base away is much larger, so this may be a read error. CDR3 sequence reads: CSAGQGKGTDAQYF. The CDR3 DNA sequence: TGCAGTGCGGGACAGGGGAAGGGGACAGATGCGCAGTATTTT. The chain has TRBV20-1 and TRBJ2-3, with 10 bases that match TRBD1. Germline lookup yields CDR1 DFQATT and CDR2 SNEGSKA (reference sequence). The CDR3 consists of 14 residues.

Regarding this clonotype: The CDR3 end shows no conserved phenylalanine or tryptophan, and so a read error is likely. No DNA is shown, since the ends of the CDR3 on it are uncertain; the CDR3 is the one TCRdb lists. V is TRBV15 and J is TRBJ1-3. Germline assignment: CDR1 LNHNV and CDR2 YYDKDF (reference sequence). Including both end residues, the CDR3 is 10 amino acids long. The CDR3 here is CATSRILSNT.

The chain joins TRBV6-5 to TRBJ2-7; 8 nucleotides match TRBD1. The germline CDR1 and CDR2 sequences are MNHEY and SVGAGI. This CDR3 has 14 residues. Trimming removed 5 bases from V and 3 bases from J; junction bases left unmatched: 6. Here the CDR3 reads CASSEGTGFYEQYF. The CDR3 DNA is TGTGCCAGCAGTGAGGGGACAGGCTTCTACGAGCAGTACTTC.

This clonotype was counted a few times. CDR3 DNA: TGTGCCAGCAGCTTAACTCCTCGGGCCCCATGGAGCTACGAGCAGTACTTC. Translating gives CASSLTPRAPWSYEQYF. The genes are TRBV6-5 and TRBJ2-7; D unresolved. CDR3 length: 17 amino acids. CDR1 and CDR2 from the germline V gene are MNHEY and SVGAGI. V lost 6 bases and J lost 3, with 24 bases in between.

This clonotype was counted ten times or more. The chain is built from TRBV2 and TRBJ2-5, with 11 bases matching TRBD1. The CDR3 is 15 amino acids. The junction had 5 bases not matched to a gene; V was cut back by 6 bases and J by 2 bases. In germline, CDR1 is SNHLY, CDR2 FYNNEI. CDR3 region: CASRAGTGGQETQYF. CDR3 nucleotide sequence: TGTGCCAGCAGGGCCGGGACAGGGGGACAAGAGACCCAGTACTTC.

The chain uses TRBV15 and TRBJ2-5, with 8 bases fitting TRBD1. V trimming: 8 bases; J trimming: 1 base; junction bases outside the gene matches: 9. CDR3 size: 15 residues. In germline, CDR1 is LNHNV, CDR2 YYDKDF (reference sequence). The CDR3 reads CATLDRGVPQETQYF. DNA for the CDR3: TGTGCCACCCTCGACAGGGGAGTGCCCCAAGAGACCCAGTACTTC.

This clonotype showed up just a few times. In DNA form, the CDR3 reads TGTGCCAGCAGTTTATTTAGGGGCGAGCAGTACTTC. Its translation: CASSLFRGEQYF. J is TRBJ2-7 and V is TRBV28, with a weak D call TRBD1 (5 bases). The CDR3 covers 12 residues. Germline values: CDR1 MDHEN, CDR2 SYDVKM. Trimming took 1 base from V and 6 from J, leaving 7 bases between them. Looking up the rest from reference TRBV28 and TRBJ2-7 gives the full variable domain: DVKVTQSSRYLVKRTGEKVFLECVQDMDHENMFWYRQDPGLGLRLIYFSYDVKMKEKGDIPEGYSVSREKKERFSLILESASTNQTSMYLCASSLFRGEQYFGPGTRLTVT.

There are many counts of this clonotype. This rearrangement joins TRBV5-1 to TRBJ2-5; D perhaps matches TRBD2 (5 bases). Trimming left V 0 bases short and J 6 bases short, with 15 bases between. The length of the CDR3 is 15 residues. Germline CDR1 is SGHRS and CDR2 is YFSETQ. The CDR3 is CASSLAEGSEKTQYF. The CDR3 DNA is TGCGCCAGCAGCTTGGCTGAGGGTAGCGAGAAGACCCAGTACTTC.